One sample yielded the 21 T cell receptor beta chains listed below, sequenced in a study of response to subunit inactivated influenza vaccine. MiXCR, applied by TCRdb to the RT-PCR reads, yields one record per CDR3 protein. The profile covers over 400,000 distinct CDR3 sequences, with about a tenth appearing a single time and approximately 12% taken by the ten largest. This specimen was PBMCs from blood, taken more than 35 days after vaccination. The receptors shown here come from a man aged 45-65 years who received an inactivated influenza vaccine.

This clonotype was detected only a few times. The chain carries TRBV5-1 and TRBJ2-7, with a tentative D call TRBD2 (6 bases). Looked up from germline, CDR1 is SGHRS and CDR2 is YFSETQ. The CDR3 length is 13 residues. The V end lost 6 bases, the J end lost 3 bases, and 13 bases lay between the germline ends. The CDR3 DNA follows: TGCGCCAGCAACCGAGTGGGGGGCTACGAGCAGTACTTC. It is translated as CASNRVGGYEQYF.

There are many counts of this clonotype. The chain couples TRBV5-1 to TRBJ2-1; 9 positions match TRBD1. The CDR3 is made up of 15 amino acids. Germline-derived CDR1 and CDR2 are SGHRS and YFSETQ. V was pared by 4 bases and J by 2 bases, with 4 bases of the junction left unmatched. CDR3 residues: CASSAGQGPYNEQFF. In DNA, the CDR3 is TGCGCCAGCAGCGCGGGACAGGGACCCTACAATGAGCAGTTCTTC.

This clonotype was found a few times. The chain uses TRBV29-1 and TRBJ2-1; D uncertain. CDR1 is SQVTM, CDR2 ANQGSEA, per germline. CDR3 length equals 16 residues. Trimming took off 6 bases at V and 2 bases at J, with 20 bases between the two ends. The DNA for the CDR3 is TGCAGCGTCCGGCAATCGACCAACAACCCCTACAATGAGCAGTTCTTC. Translating gives CSVRQSTNNPYNEQFF.

V and J are TRBV19 and TRBJ2-2; 10 positions agree with TRBD2. Germline loops: CDR1 LNHDA, CDR2 SQIVND (reference sequence). This CDR3 contains 13 residues. J gave up 10 bases and V 9 bases, and 8 bases lay outside the gene matches. CDR3 sequence: CASRWLAGAELFF. DNA for the CDR3: TGTGCCAGCCGGTGGCTAGCGGGAGCGGAGCTGTTTTTT.

This clonotype was found many times. The genes are TRBV10-3 and TRBJ2-5; 11 nucleotides agree with TRBD2. The germline gives CDR1 ENHRY, CDR2 SYGVKD. The CDR3 spans 14 residues. V shed 10 bases and J 1 base; nucleotides not matched to a gene: 5. In DNA, the CDR3 is TGTGCCACCCAGACTAGCGGGGCCCAAGAGACCCAGTACTTC. Amino acid sequence: CATQTSGAQETQYF.

The chain couples TRBV11-2 to TRBJ2-5, with 7 bases fitting TRBD2. V lost 2 bases to trimming and J lost 5 bases; unmatched junction nucleotides: 5. Per the germline V gene, CDR1 is SGHAT and CDR2 is FQNNGV. The CDR3 consists of 14 residues. The CDR3 sequence is CASSLNGGWETQYF. As DNA, the CDR3 is TGTGCCAGCAGCTTAAACGGGGGGTGGGAGACCCAGTACTTC.

This clonotype was recorded many times. The chain is built from TRBV5-6 and TRBJ2-1; D possibly corresponds to TRBD2 (5 bases). V lost 0 bases, J lost 7 bases, and 14 bases lay in between. Germline CDR1 and CDR2: SGHDT and YYEEEE. CDR3 length: 15 amino acids. CDR3: CASSLDWLAGNEQFF. The CDR3 nucleotides are TGTGCCAGCAGCTTGGATTGGCTAGCTGGTAATGAGCAGTTCTTC. Looking up the rest from reference TRBV5-6 and TRBJ2-1 gives the full variable domain: DAGVTQSPTHLIKTRGQQVTLRCSPKSGHDTVSWYQQALGQGPQFIFQYYEEEERQRGNFPDRFSGHQFPNYSSELNVNALLLGDSALYLCASSLDWLAGNEQFFGPGTRLTVL.

On this clonotype: It may be a read error: a sequence one base away is much more abundant. The chain employs TRBV4-2 and TRBJ2-5; D is possibly TRBD2 (5 bases). The CDR3 is 14 residues long. Germline CDR1 is LGHNA and CDR2 is YNFKEQ. The CDR3, as DNA: TGTGCCAGCAGCCAGGGAGCACTAGAAGAGACCCAGAACTTC. Encoded protein: CASSQGALEETQNF.

As DNA, the CDR3 is TGTGCCAGCAGTTTAGGTGGAAGAGTGGGAGAGACCCAGTACTTC. It translates to CASSLGGRVGETQYF. V is TRBV12-3 or TRBV12-4 and J is TRBJ2-5; no reliable D call. V was trimmed by 1 base and J by 4 bases, leaving 13 bases between them. This CDR3 has 15 amino acids.

This rearrangement joins TRBV7-9 to TRBJ2-2; 8 bases map to TRBD2. The CDR3 is 16 residues long. The germline CDR1 and CDR2 sequences are SEHNR and FQNEAQ (reference sequence). With V trimmed by 5 bases and J by 1 base, 6 bases remained unmatched. The CDR3 DNA follows: TGTGCCAGCAGCGTCCGACTAGCGCTGAACACCGGGGAGCTGTTTTTT. Its translation: CASSVRLALNTGELFF.

This clonotype was detected ten times or more. The chain carries TRBV20-1 and TRBJ1-1; TRBD1 agrees at 9 bases. The V and J ends lost 5 bases and 3 bases, in that order; junction bases with no gene match: 4. There are 13 residues in the CDR3. Germline CDR1 is DFQATT and CDR2 is SNEGSKA (reference sequence). This CDR3 is CSARRDRDTEAFF. The CDR3 coding sequence is TGCAGTGCTCGCCGGGACAGGGACACTGAAGCTTTCTTT.

The sample holds many counts of this clonotype. The chain recombines TRBV15 with TRBJ2-2; TRBD1 matches at 9 bases. This CDR3 has 16 amino acids. In germline, CDR1 is LNHNV, CDR2 YYDKDF (reference sequence). V dropped 3 bases and J dropped 2; count of bases not matched to a gene: 4. The DNA for the CDR3 is TGTGCCACCAGCAGGGGGACAGGGATAAACACCGGGGAGCTGTTTTTT. It codes for CATSRGTGINTGELFF. Variable domain in full (rest from reference TRBV15 and TRBJ2-2): DAMVIQNPRYQVTQFGKPVTLSCSQTLNHNVMYWYQQKSSQAPKLLFHYYDKDFNNEADTPDNFQSRRPNTSFCFLDIRSPGLGDTAMYLCATSRGTGINTGELFFGEGSRLTVL.

This clonotype was detected only a few times. The V and J genes are TRBV27 and TRBJ2-3; D is ambiguous. Looked up from germline, CDR1 is MNHEY and CDR2 is SMNVEV (reference sequence). The V end lost 6 bases, the J end lost 0 bases, and 13 bases lay between the germline ends. There are 15 residues in the CDR3. CDR3 bases: TGTGCCAGCAGCCTACAGACGACGAGCACAGATACGCAGTATTTT. It yields the protein CASSLQTTSTDTQYF.

This clonotype has ten or more counts. This chain joins TRBV7-2 and TRBJ2-5, with 10 nucleotides matching TRBD2. The CDR3 covers 16 residues. V shed 2 bases, J shed 2 bases, and the junction held 5 bases outside the gene matches. Germline CDR1 reads SGHTA; CDR2 reads FQGNSA. CDR3 sequence: CASSLPSGGAQETQYF. DNA for the CDR3: TGTGCCAGCAGCTTACCCAGCGGGGGGGCTCAAGAGACCCAGTACTTC.

Points on this clonotype: The junction and the germline gene differ at one end; a read error may be behind it. The V and J genes are TRBV28 and TRBJ2-1; D might be TRBD1 (6 bases). The CDR3 contains 14 residues. In germline, CDR1 is MDHEN, CDR2 SYDVKM. This CDR3 reads CASSPPDRDRDHHF. The CDR3 DNA reads as TGTGCCAGCAGTCCCCCGGACAGAGACCGGGACCATCATTTC.

Only a few counts were recorded for this clonotype. The chain uses TRBV5-1 and TRBJ2-2; D ambiguous. V dropped 0 bases and J dropped 6 bases, with 12 bases sitting between them. CDR3 length: 15 amino acids. Germline CDR1 and CDR2: SGHRS and YFSETQ. The CDR3 spells CASSLAGSGPGELFF. CDR3 bases: TGCGCCAGCAGCTTGGCTGGCTCCGGGCCCGGGGAGCTGTTTTTT. The whole variable domain, filled in from reference TRBV5-1 and TRBJ2-2, reads KAGVTQTPRYLIKTRGQQVTLSCSPISGHRSVSWYQQTPGQGLQFLFEYFSETQRNKGNFPGRFSGRQFSNSRSEMNVSTLELGDSALYLCASSLAGSGPGELFFGEGSRLTVL.

The V and J genes are TRBV7-2 and TRBJ2-2, with 9 bases lining up with TRBD1. This CDR3 contains 16 residues. V was clipped by 1 base and J by 6 bases; unmatched bases: 6. Germline V CDR1 and CDR2: SGHTA, FQGNSA. For the CDR3, the DNA is TGTGCCAGCAGCTTAGGGTGGACAGGGGAATCCGGGGAGCTGTTTTTT. Its protein is CASSLGWTGESGELFF.

This clonotype has a handful of counts. The chain is built from TRBV5-1 and TRBJ2-6; unclear D gene. This CDR3 region has 14 residues. V lost 6 bases and J 0 bases, leaving 7 bases between the germline ends. In germline, CDR1 is SGHRS, CDR2 YFSETQ. As DNA, the CDR3 is TGCGCCAGCATGCAGGACTCTGGGGCCAACGTCCTGACTTTC. This translates into CASMQDSGANVLTF.

This clonotype was found many times. The rearrangement links TRBV20-1 to TRBJ1-4; D gene ambiguous. Germline CDR1 is DFQATT and CDR2 is SNEGSKA (reference sequence). This CDR3 is 12 amino acids long. The V end lost 4 bases, the J end lost 8 bases, and 11 bases lay between the germline ends. The CDR3 reads CSANSVGEKLFF. DNA of the CDR3: TGCAGTGCTAATTCCGTGGGGGAAAAACTGTTTTTT.

The sample holds a few counts of this clonotype. V is TRBV5-5 and J is TRBJ2-3; 7 nucleotides match TRBD1. This CDR3 spans 15 amino acids. Germline V gene sequence: CDR1 SGHKS, CDR2 YYEKEE (reference sequence). The J segment lost 4 bases and the V segment lost 2 bases, leaving 7 bases of the junction unmatched. The CDR3, as DNA: TGTGCCAGCAGCTTAAGGCCGACAGGGCCAGATACGCAGTATTTT. It is translated as CASSLRPTGPDTQYF. The complete variable domain, with remaining parts taken from reference TRBV5-5 and TRBJ2-3, reads DAGVTQSPTHLIKTRGQQVTLRCSPISGHKSVSWYQQVLGQGPQFIFQYYEKEERGRGNFPDRFSARQFPNYSSELNVNALLLGDSALYLCASSLRPTGPDTQYFGPGTRLTVL.

CDR3 coding DNA: TGTGCCAGCAGCCCCACGGGGCTCAACACCGGGGAGCTGTTTTTT. Translating gives CASSPTGLNTGELFF. The rearrangement joins TRBV11-2 to TRBJ2-2; either TRBD1 or TRBD2 may fit D (5 bases each). The CDR3 runs 15 residues. The germline V gene has CDR1 SGHAT and CDR2 FQNNGV. V dropped 5 bases and J dropped 2 bases, with 12 bases sitting between them.